A selection of T cell receptor beta chains follows, all from one sample in a study of patients and donors after allogeneic stem cell transplantation. TCRdb re-called the RT-PCR reads with MiXCR, one entry per CDR3 protein. Of about 110,000 distinct CDR3 sequences in the sample, roughly 37% were seen once. The source material was blood, either unsorted or a sorted T cell fraction (not recorded which). These TCRs come from a human donor who was either an allogeneic HSCT recipient or a stem cell or donor lymphocyte infusion donor (not recorded which). It is not recorded whose cells these are; they may come from a transplant donor. The CDR3 runs from the conserved cysteine through the conserved F or W. The D gene is left open where the match is weak. Clone size is shown for a subset of rows, as once, few, many or a class of expanded clone.

clone_size j_call d_call v_call cdr3_nt cdr3_aa
. TRBJ2-1 TRBD2 TRBV4-3 TGCGCCAGCAGCCAAAATTTGGCTAGCGGCTACAATGAGCAGTTCTTC CASSQNLASGYNEQFF
. TRBJ2-7 TRBD2 TRBV27 TGTGCCAGCAGTTGGGGACTAGCAGCCTACGAGCAGTACTTC CASSWGLAAYEQYF
. TRBJ2-1 . TRBV5-1 TGCGCCAGCAGCTTGGGGCAGGTAGGGCATAATGAGCAGTTCTTC CASSLGQVGHNEQFF
few TRBJ2-2 . TRBV4-3 TGCGCCAGCAACAAAGACAGCGGGGAGCTGTTTTTT CASNKDSGELFF
. TRBJ2-1 TRBD2 TRBV28 TGTGCCAGCAGTAAAAGAGGGACTAGCGGGAGAAATGAGCAGTTCTTC CASSKRGTSGRNEQFF
few TRBJ2-3 . TRBV27 TGTGCCGGGAGGAGACGGTACAGCACAGATACGCAGTATTTT CAGRRRYSTDTQYF
. TRBJ1-3 . TRBV4-3 TGCGCCAGCAGCTCAACAGCGAGCTCTGGAAACACCATATATTTT CASSSTASSGNTIYF
few TRBJ1-2 . TRBV12-3/TRBV12-4 TGTGCCAGCAGTTTTCGGCCGGGGCAGGGCTACACCTTC CASSFRPGQGYTF
. TRBJ2-7 TRBD2 TRBV6-2/TRBV6-3 TGTGCCAGCAGTTTTAGCGGGTTCAGCTCCTACGAGCAGTACTTC CASSFSGFSSYEQYF
. TRBJ2-7 TRBD1 TRBV10-3 TGTGCCATCAGTGTTTCCGGGACAGTCGACGAGCAGTACTTC CAISVSGTVDEQYF
. TRBJ2-3 . TRBV2 TGTGCCAGCATTCGGGAGAAGTTGACAGATACGCAGTATTTT CASIREKLTDTQYF
few TRBJ1-6 . TRBV7-2 TGTGCCAGCAGCTTTGATCACGGAAACTATTCACCCCTCCACTTT CASSFDHGNYSPLHF
few TRBJ2-7 TRBD1 TRBV18 TGTGCCAGCTCACCAAGGGGGACAGGGGGTTCCTACGAGCAGTACTTC CASSPRGTGGSYEQYF
few TRBJ1-5 TRBD1 TRBV20-1 TGCAGTGCTAGAAAACAGGGGGCTGATCAGCCCCAGCATTTT CSARKQGADQPQHF
few TRBJ1-1 . TRBV5-6 TGTGCCAGCAGCTTGGCCACAGAAGGGAGGAACACTGAAGCTTTCTTT CASSLATEGRNTEAFF
few TRBJ2-5 . TRBV11-2 TGTGCCAGCAGCCCCCACAGGGTGCAAGAGACCCAGTACTTC CASSPHRVQETQYF
many TRBJ1-1 . TRBV10-3 TGTGCCATAACCGGGACACCGAACACTGAAGCTTTCTTT CAITGTPNTEAFF
once TRBJ2-3 . TRBV6-5 TGTGCCAGCAGTTATAGAACGGCTAGCACAGATACGCAGTATTTT CASSYRTASTDTQYF